Detailed here is one TCR beta chain. The antigen it recognizes is unknown. No much larger clone exists at a distance of one base, and base qualities are not known. The receptor library was made with the immunoSEQ multiplex PCR assay. The immuneACCESS repertoire file appears here via TCRdb, limited to in-frame rearrangements. These files lack a portion of the clones; in checked studies, under half of the deficit traces to unresolved V genes, and the cause of the others is not known. The sample yields just over 150,000 clones; 90% to 95% were counted once. Around 8.5% of the sample rests with the top ten. These data originate in a study of control samples from healthy donors and cancer patients (dated by TCRdb to about 2020). Including the terminal cysteine and phenylalanine, the CDR3 comprises 15 residues. Only the CDR3 region is kept as DNA, spanning 45 bases read in frame from base 1. CDR1 and CDR2, looked up from the germline V gene, are SGHTA and FQGNSA. V is cut by 1 base and J by 1 base, and the space between the germline ends is 8 bases.

This sequence was found in a woman aged 40 to 49 in good health. The chain links TRBV7-2 with TRBJ1-5; the D gene lacks a confident call. The specimen was blood. The DNA sequence follows: TGTGCCAGCAGCTTAGTGAAGGGCAGCAATCAGCCCCAGCATTTT. This gives the protein CASSLVKGSNQPQHF.